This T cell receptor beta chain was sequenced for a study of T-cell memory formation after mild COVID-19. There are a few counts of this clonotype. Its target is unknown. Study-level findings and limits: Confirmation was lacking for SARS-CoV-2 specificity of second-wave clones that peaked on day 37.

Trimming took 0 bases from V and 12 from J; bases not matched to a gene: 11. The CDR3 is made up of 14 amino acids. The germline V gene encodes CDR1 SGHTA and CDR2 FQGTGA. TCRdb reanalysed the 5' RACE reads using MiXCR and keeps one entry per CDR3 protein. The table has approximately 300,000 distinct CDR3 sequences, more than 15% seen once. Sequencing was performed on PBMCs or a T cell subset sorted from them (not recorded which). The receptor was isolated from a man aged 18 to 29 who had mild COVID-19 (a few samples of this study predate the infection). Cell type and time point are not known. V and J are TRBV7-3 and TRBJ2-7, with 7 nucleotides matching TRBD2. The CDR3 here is CASSLTGGSSDRYF. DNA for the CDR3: TGTGCCAGCAGCTTAACCGGGGGGAGTTCGGATCGGTACTTC.